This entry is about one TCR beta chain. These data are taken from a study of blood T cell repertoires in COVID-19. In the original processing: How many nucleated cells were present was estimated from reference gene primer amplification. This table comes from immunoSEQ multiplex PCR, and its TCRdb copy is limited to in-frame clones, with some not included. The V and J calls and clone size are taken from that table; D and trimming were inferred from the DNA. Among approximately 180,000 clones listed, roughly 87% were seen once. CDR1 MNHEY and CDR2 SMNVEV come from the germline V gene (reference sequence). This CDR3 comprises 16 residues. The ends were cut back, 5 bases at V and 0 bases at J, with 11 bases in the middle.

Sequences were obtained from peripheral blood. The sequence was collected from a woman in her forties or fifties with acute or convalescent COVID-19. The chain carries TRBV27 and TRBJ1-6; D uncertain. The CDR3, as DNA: TGTGCCAGCAGTCGCCCGCGAGACTCCTATAATTCACCCCTCCACTTT. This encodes CASSRPRDSYNSPLHF.